This T cell receptor beta chain appears in the sequencing data of a study of OX40 agonist ivuxolimab in advanced cancers. V dropped 4 bases and J dropped 0; count of bases not matched to a gene: 2. CDR3 size: 15 residues. CDR1 SEHNR and CDR2 FQNEAQ come from the germline V gene (reference sequence). Worth noting for this clone: Other DNA sequences in the sample encode the same CDR3.

The method was immunoSEQ multiplex PCR; TCRdb's version includes in-frame clones alone and lacks a portion of them. The data contain 45,000 to 60,000 clones, about 80% of them seen just once; the ten biggest clones take up roughly 4.5%. The sequenced sample was CD4+ or CD8+ T cells sorted from blood, obtained in a trial of the OX40 agonist ivuxolimab. The receptor was derived from an adult with an advanced solid tumor such as melanoma, head and neck, liver or kidney cancer. V usage is TRBV7-9 and J usage is TRBJ2-3; TRBD2 matches at 9 bases. The DNA for the CDR3 is TGTGCCAGCAGCTCAAGCGGGGGGAGCACAGATACGCAGTATTTT. Protein sequence: CASSSSGGSTDTQYF.